Following are 18 T cell receptor beta chains from one sample sequenced in a study of blood T cell repertoires in COVID-19. Method: immunoSEQ multiplex PCR; TCRdb's copy keeps in-frame clones and lacks some. This sample has roughly 150,000 clones; around 81% occur once, and the top ten carry 9.5% to 13%. The source material was peripheral blood. The receptors shown here come from a man in his sixties or seventies with active or convalescent COVID-19.

This rearrangement joins TRBV29-1 to TRBJ2-3; TRBD2 matches 9 bases. Germline CDR1 and CDR2: SQVTM and ANQGSEA. CDR3 size: 16 residues. V shed 2 bases, J shed 0 bases, and the junction held 6 bases outside the gene matches. The CDR3 sequence: CSVERIAGESTDTQYF. The CDR3, as DNA: TGCAGCGTTGAAAGAATAGCGGGGGAGAGCACAGATACGCAGTATTTT.

The chain combines TRBV6-5 with TRBJ1-1; weak D call: TRBD1 (5 bases). The length of the CDR3 is 13 residues. V was clipped by 8 bases and J by 3 bases, with 13 bases between them. Germline lookup yields CDR1 MNHEY and CDR2 SVGAGI. The CDR3, as DNA: TGTGCCAGCGGATTAAGCAGGGACACTGAAGCTTTCTTT. Translation gives CASGLSRDTEAFF.

This chain links TRBV27 with TRBJ1-2, with TRBD1 matching 7 bases. The CDR3 extends over 16 amino acids. Germline assignment: CDR1 MNHEY and CDR2 SMNVEV (reference sequence). Trimming removed 6 bases from V and 7 bases from J; junction bases left unmatched: 17. The CDR3 is CASSSLGTVVSGGYTF. The CDR3 region has the DNA TGTGCCAGCAGCTCCCTCGGGACAGTCGTATCGGGTGGCTACACCTTC.

This chain joins TRBV30 and TRBJ1-5; tentatively, D is TRBD1 (6 bases). Trimming removed 4 bases from V and 3 bases from J, with 10 bases in between. This CDR3 region has 13 residues. CDR1 GTSNPN and CDR2 SVGIG come from the germline V gene (reference sequence). DNA for the CDR3: TGTGCCTGGACAGGGGACAACAATCAGCCCCAGCATTTT. Its translation: CAWTGDNNQPQHF.

In its sample, this clone was seen once. The V gene is TRBV4-3, the J gene TRBJ1-2; D is ambiguous. Germline V gives CDR1 LGHNA, CDR2 YSLEER. The CDR3 is made up of 13 amino acids. V lost 4 bases to trimming and J lost 3 bases, with 9 bases between them. The CDR3 reads CASSRDVYYGYTF. The CDR3, as DNA: TGCGCCAGCAGCCGAGACGTTTACTATGGCTACACCTTC.

V usage is TRBV10-1 and J usage is TRBJ1-1; D is perhaps TRBD1 (6 bases). From germline, CDR1 is WNHNN and CDR2 SYGVQD (reference sequence). There are 15 residues in the CDR3. With 4 bases removed from V and 0 bases from J, the gap between germline ends came to 12 bases. The CDR3 here is CASSVDRTMNTEAFF. CDR3 sequence (DNA): TGCGCCAGCAGTGTTGACAGGACCATGAACACTGAAGCTTTCTTT.

This clone was seen once. J is TRBJ1-6 and V is TRBV5-5, with D unresolved. This CDR3 has 17 residues. The V and J ends lost 1 base and 7 bases respectively, with 18 bases between them. Germline V CDR1 and CDR2: SGHKS, YYEKEE (reference sequence). The CDR3 DNA follows: TGTGCCAGCAGCTTGTCCCGATCAGCGAGTCTAAATTCACCCCTCCACTTT. It is translated as CASSLSRSASLNSPLHF.

This clone was seen more than once but under ten times. The chain combines TRBV27 with TRBJ2-7; 7 bases match TRBD2. Germline CDR1 reads MNHEY; CDR2 reads SMNVEV (reference sequence). The CDR3 has 14 amino acids. Unmatched junction bases numbered 5, after V lost 6 bases and J lost 0 bases. This CDR3 reads CASRSLAVSYEQYF. In nucleotides, the CDR3 is TGTGCCAGCAGAAGTCTAGCGGTCTCCTACGAGCAGTACTTC.

The chain couples TRBV11-2 to TRBJ2-7, with 8 nucleotides matching TRBD1. This CDR3 comprises 13 residues. V was clipped by 2 bases and J by 4 bases; unmatched bases: 1. CDR1 is SGHAT and CDR2 is FQNNGV in the germline V gene. The CDR3 DNA reads TGTGCCAGCAGCTTAACAGGGGGGTACGAGCAGTACTTC. This gives the protein CASSLTGGYEQYF.

This clone has just one count. J is TRBJ2-1 and V is TRBV28; D is perhaps TRBD1 (5 bases). V shed 1 base and J shed 6 bases, with 7 bases lying between them. CDR3 length: 13 amino acids. Per germline, CDR1 MDHEN and CDR2 SYDVKM. For the CDR3, the DNA is TGTGCCAGCAGTTTATCAGGGATCAATGAGCAGTTCTTC. The encoded protein is CASSLSGINEQFF.

The V call is TRBV7-2, the J call TRBJ2-7; 13 bases align to TRBD2. This CDR3 has 16 residues. The germline CDR1 and CDR2 sequences are SGHTA and FQGNSA. V lost 5 bases to trimming and J lost 5 bases; unmatched junction nucleotides: 9. In DNA form, the CDR3 reads TGTGCCAGCAGCCCCACCCGACTAGCGGGGGGCAACGAGCAGTACTTC. Encoded protein: CASSPTRLAGGNEQYF.

The chain links TRBV5-1 to TRBJ2-2; perhaps TRBD2 as D (5 bases). V shed 4 bases and J shed 7 bases, with 17 bases lying between them. Per germline, CDR1 SGHRS and CDR2 YFSETQ. The CDR3 contains 15 residues. The CDR3 region is CASSPGPRAGGELFF. Here the CDR3 DNA reads TGCGCCAGCAGCCCGGGCCCTCGCGCGGGCGGGGAGCTGTTTTTT.

V gene TRBV3-1 (or the pseudogene TRBV3-2) combines with J gene TRBJ1-3; 8 bases align to TRBD1. The V gene's germline CDR1 is LGHDT and CDR2 YNNKEL (reference sequence). V gave up 1 base and J gave up 14 bases; unmatched junction bases: 1. The CDR3 is 11 amino acids. DNA of the CDR3: TGTGCCAGCAGCCAAGGGGACAGGTTATATTTT. This sequence encodes CASSQGDRLYF.

This clone was counted once. The V and J genes are TRBV7-2 and TRBJ2-2, with D possibly being TRBD2 (6 bases). The CDR3 runs 13 residues. CDR1 is SGHTA and CDR2 is FQGNSA in the germline V gene. V lost 1 base, J lost 7 bases, and 7 bases lay in between. The CDR3 reads CASSLDGGGELFF. CDR3 nucleotide sequence: TGTGCCAGCAGCTTAGACGGGGGCGGGGAGCTGTTTTTT.

The chain uses TRBV7-9 and TRBJ2-1, with D perhaps TRBD1 (5 bases). V lost 5 bases, J lost 0 bases, and 14 bases lay in between. The CDR3 covers 16 residues. Germline V gene sequence: CDR1 SEHNR, CDR2 FQNEAQ (reference sequence). The DNA of the CDR3 is TGTGCCAGCAGCCCCAGGACACGAAGCTCCTACAATGAGCAGTTCTTC. As protein: CASSPRTRSSYNEQFF. The complete variable domain, with remaining parts taken from reference TRBV7-9 and TRBJ2-1, reads DTGVSQNPRHKITKRGQNVTFRCDPISEHNRLYWYRQTLGQGPEFLTYFQNEAQLEKSRLLSDRFSAERPKGSFSTLEIQRTEQGDSAMYLCASSPRTRSSYNEQFFGPGTRLTVL.

The CDR3 reads CASSPERVSEKLFF. In DNA, the CDR3 is TGTGCCAGCTCACCGGAGAGGGTATCCGAAAAACTGTTTTTT. The chain couples TRBV18 to TRBJ1-4; D unresolved. In germline, CDR1 is KGHSH, CDR2 LQKENI. This CDR3 is built from 14 residues. V gave up 3 bases and J gave up 8 bases, with 13 bases separating them.

The rearrangement joins TRBV11-2 to TRBJ2-5; a weak D match, TRBD2 (6 bases). The CDR3 length is 17 residues. Trimming cost V 1 base and J 2 bases, with 17 bases left between them. The germline CDR1 and CDR2 sequences are SGHAT and FQNNGV. CDR3 sequence reads: CASSLVLRRALQETQYF. Written as DNA, the CDR3 is TGTGCCAGCAGCTTAGTGCTTAGGAGGGCCTTACAAGAGACCCAGTACTTC.

J is TRBJ1-1 and V is TRBV2; TRBD1 matches 7 bases. The V gene end was trimmed by 6 bases and the J gene end by 1 base; junction bases not matched to a gene: 2. The CDR3 is made up of 13 amino acids. The germline CDR1 and CDR2 sequences are SNHLY and FYNNEI. This CDR3 is CASRWDRNTEAFF. In nucleotides, the CDR3 is TGTGCCAGCAGGTGGGACAGGAACACTGAAGCTTTCTTT.